The 31 T cell receptor beta chains reported below all come from one sample, sequenced in a study of control samples from healthy donors and cancer patients. Profiled with immunoSEQ multiplex PCR; TCRdb holds only in-frame clones, not every one. The sample yields about 54,000 clones, roughly 96% seen once. Sequencing was done on a sample of blood. Source of these receptors: a woman under 40 in good health.

In its sample, this clone was seen once. The rearrangement links TRBV28 to TRBJ1-6; D call uncertain. The CDR3 sequence is 15 residues long. V lost 3 bases and J lost 9, with 15 bases in between. Germline V gives CDR1 MDHEN, CDR2 SYDVKM. CDR3 sequence (DNA): TGTGCCAGCAGTTTTTCCCGGGTGTTTGGTTCACCCCTCCACTTT. Amino acids: CASSFSRVFGSPLHF.

The V gene is TRBV29-1, the J gene TRBJ1-1, with no clear D. The V gene's germline CDR1 is SQVTM and CDR2 ANQGSEA. Trimming left V 1 base short and J 11 bases short, with 17 bases between. The CDR3 runs to 13 residues. The CDR3 DNA is TGCAGCGTTGAAGGTTTCTCGCAAGATCGGGCTTTCTTT. Its translation: CSVEGFSQDRAFF.

Concerning this clone itself: Other nucleotide sequences in the sample specify the same CDR3. V gene TRBV5-4 combines with J gene TRBJ2-5; 10 bases match TRBD1. V lost 3 bases to trimming and J lost 2 bases; unmatched junction nucleotides: 1. The CDR3 is made up of 14 amino acids. The germline V gene has CDR1 SGHNT and CDR2 YYREEE (reference sequence). CDR3 region: CASSSGQGQETQYF. CDR3 coding DNA: TGTGCCAGCAGCTCGGGACAGGGGCAAGAGACCCAGTACTTC.

The chain recombines TRBV28 with TRBJ2-7, with D perhaps TRBD1 (6 bases). V lost 4 bases and J lost 6, with 13 bases in between. In germline, CDR1 is MDHEN, CDR2 SYDVKM. The CDR3 contains 13 residues. The CDR3 is CASSYVDRTEQYF. The CDR3 DNA is TGTGCCAGCAGTTATGTAGACAGGACCGAGCAGTACTTC.

The chain couples TRBV11-3 to TRBJ2-1; D remains ambiguous. The CDR3 runs to 16 residues. Trimming pared 1 base from V and 0 bases from J, leaving 10 bases between. From germline, CDR1 is SGHNT and CDR2 YENEEA. The DNA for the CDR3 is TGTGCCAGCAGCTTAGGTGTCATGAGCTCCTACAATGAGCAGTTCTTC. Translation gives CASSLGVMSSYNEQFF.

The chain employs TRBV7-9 and TRBJ2-1; D is perhaps TRBD2 (5 bases). The CDR3 runs 13 residues. From germline, CDR1 is SEHNR and CDR2 FQNEAQ (reference sequence). The CDR3 is CGASAGNYNEQFF. CDR3 bases: TGTGGTGCCTCAGCCGGGAACTACAATGAGCAGTTCTTC.

The chain combines TRBV7-9 with TRBJ2-3, with D perhaps being TRBD1 or TRBD2 (5 bases each). V dropped 2 bases and J dropped 4 bases, with 16 bases sitting between them. The CDR3 has 16 residues. Germline CDR1 and CDR2: SEHNR and FQNEAQ (reference sequence). The chain's CDR3 is CASSLPGREGADTQYF. The CDR3 DNA sequence: TGTGCCAGCAGCTTACCGGGCCGGGAAGGGGCAGATACGCAGTATTTT.

The chain combines TRBV19 with TRBJ1-5, with no clear D. The CDR3 is made up of 13 amino acids. Germline loops: CDR1 LNHDA, CDR2 SQIVND (reference sequence). V lost 2 bases and J 6 bases, leaving 8 bases between the germline ends. Here the CDR3 reads CASSITGSQPQHF. DNA for the CDR3: TGTGCCAGTAGTATAACGGGGAGTCAGCCCCAGCATTTT.

V gene TRBV3-1 (or the pseudogene TRBV3-2) combines with J gene TRBJ1-2, with D perhaps matching TRBD1 (5 bases). This CDR3 comprises 18 residues. V lost 4 bases, J lost 3 bases, and 24 bases lay in between. Germline CDR1 and CDR2: LGHDT and YNNKEL (reference sequence). The CDR3 loop reads CASSPLHGGRGNHYGYTF. The CDR3, as DNA: TGTGCCAGCAGCCCCCTCCACGGGGGAAGAGGTAACCACTATGGCTACACCTTC.

The chain recombines TRBV7-8 with TRBJ2-7; 9 nucleotides line up with TRBD1. The CDR3 covers 17 residues. Germline trimming cut 5 bases from V and 2 bases from J; bases unmatched to any gene: 13. The germline gives CDR1 SGHVS, CDR2 FQNEAQ. The CDR3 here is CASSPPPGTGIPYEQYF. CDR3 nucleotides: TGTGCCAGCAGCCCGCCCCCCGGGACAGGGATTCCCTACGAGCAGTACTTC. The complete variable domain, with remaining parts taken from reference TRBV7-8 and TRBJ2-7, reads GAGVSQSPRYKVAKRGQDVALRCDPISGHVSLFWYQQALGQGPEFLTYFQNEAQLDKSGLPSDRFFAERPEGSVSTLKIQRTQQEDSAVYLCASSPPPGTGIPYEQYFGPGTRLTVT.

This clone was found a few times. V is TRBV29-1 and J is TRBJ2-5, with 7 bases that match TRBD2. This CDR3 comprises 15 residues. Trimming at V came to 3 bases and at J to 6 bases, leaving 13 bases not matched to a gene. Germline V CDR1 and CDR2: SQVTM, ANQGSEA. The DNA for the CDR3 is TGCAGCGTTGACTGGGGGGGGACGGTCAGCAAGACCCAGTACTTC. As protein: CSVDWGGTVSKTQYF. Complete variable domain (other parts from reference TRBV29-1 and TRBJ2-5): SAVISQKPSRDICQRGTSLTIQCQVDSQVTMMFWYRQQPGQSLTLIATANQGSEATYESGFVIDKFPISRPNLTFSTLTVSNMSPEDSSIYLCSVDWGGTVSKTQYFGPGTRLLVL.

The chain joins TRBV19 to TRBJ1-5, with 7 bases lining up with TRBD1. The germline V gene encodes CDR1 LNHDA and CDR2 SQIVND (reference sequence). The CDR3 has 15 amino acids. V was pared by 5 bases and J by 3 bases, with 7 bases of the junction left unmatched. The CDR3 bases are TGTGCCAGTAGTCTGACAGGGACCCTCAATCAGCCCCAGCATTTT. Protein product: CASSLTGTLNQPQHF. Supplemented by reference TRBV19 and TRBJ1-5, the full variable domain reads DGGITQSPKYLFRKEGQNVTLSCEQNLNHDAMYWYRQDPGQGLRLIYYSQIVNDFQKGDIAEGYSVSREKKESFPLTVTSAQKNPTAFYLCASSLTGTLNQPQHFGDGTRLSIL.

The rearrangement joins TRBV19 to TRBJ2-1; 9 bases are shared with TRBD2. Per germline, CDR1 LNHDA and CDR2 SQIVND (reference sequence). J gave up 7 bases and V 4 bases, and 8 bases lay outside the gene matches. The CDR3 has 15 residues. The chain's CDR3 is CASSTQAGGLNEQFF. As DNA, the CDR3 is TGTGCCAGTAGTACTCAAGCGGGAGGACTAAATGAGCAGTTCTTC.

The CDR3 nucleotides are TGCGCCAGCAGCTTGGGGGGTGGGCTGGCCGAGCAGTACTTC. As protein: CASSLGGGLAEQYF. The chain carries TRBV5-1 and TRBJ2-7; no reliable D call. Trimming stripped 0 bases from V and 6 bases from J, with 13 bases between. The CDR3 contains 14 residues. Germline lookup yields CDR1 SGHRS and CDR2 YFSETQ. Together with reference TRBV5-1 and TRBJ2-7, the CDR3 gives the full variable domain: KAGVTQTPRYLIKTRGQQVTLSCSPISGHRSVSWYQQTPGQGLQFLFEYFSETQRNKGNFPGRFSGRQFSNSRSEMNVSTLELGDSALYLCASSLGGGLAEQYFGPGTRLTVT.

V gene TRBV11-2 combines with J gene TRBJ2-1; 8 nucleotides agree with TRBD2. Germline CDR1 is SGHAT and CDR2 is FQNNGV. The CDR3 is made up of 15 amino acids. V shed 3 bases and J 8 bases; nucleotides not matched to a gene: 9. The CDR3 here is CASSFYGRAGDEQFF. CDR3 nucleotides: TGTGCCAGCAGCTTTTACGGGAGGGCCGGTGATGAGCAGTTCTTC.

This chain joins TRBV5-1 and TRBJ2-3; D is ambiguous. Trimming removed 0 bases at V and 6 bases at J, with 8 bases between. The germline gives CDR1 SGHRS, CDR2 YFSETQ. This CDR3 contains 13 residues. The CDR3 DNA is TGCGCCAGCAGCTTGGAGGTCGGTGATACGCAGTATTTT. As protein: CASSLEVGDTQYF.

The chain has TRBV5-6 and TRBJ1-6; D is uncertain. The CDR3 runs 14 residues. V was trimmed by 0 bases and J by 10 bases, leaving 11 bases between them. Germline V CDR1 and CDR2: SGHDT, YYEEEE. In nucleotides, the CDR3 is TGTGCCAGCAGCTTGGAGGAGGTAGACTCACCCCTCCACTTT. It yields the protein CASSLEEVDSPLHF.

For this clone: Within the sample, other DNA sequences also encode this same CDR3. This rearrangement joins TRBV30 to TRBJ2-7, with D possibly TRBD2 on 5 matching bases. The CDR3 covers 12 residues. Germline assignment: CDR1 GTSNPN and CDR2 SVGIG (reference sequence). Trimming left V 0 bases short and J 3 bases short, with 6 bases between. Here the CDR3 DNA reads TGTGCCTGGAGTGTACGGGGCTACGAGCAGTACTTC. Encoded protein: CAWSVRGYEQYF.

This chain connects TRBV6-2 or TRBV6-3 to TRBJ2-7; D is possibly TRBD2 (5 bases). The CDR3 contains 12 residues. With 4 bases removed from V and 7 bases from J, the gap between germline ends came to 11 bases. The germline V gene encodes CDR1 MNHEY and CDR2 SVGEGT. In DNA, the CDR3 is TGTGCCAGCAGTTTTGGTGGGAGAGAGCAGTACTTC. This sequence encodes CASSFGGREQYF.

The V and J genes are TRBV6-2 or TRBV6-3 and TRBJ2-5, with D tentatively TRBD2 (5 bases). Per germline, CDR1 MNHEY and CDR2 SVGEGT. V shed 6 bases and J shed 3 bases, with 14 bases lying between them. This CDR3 contains 14 residues. CDR3 DNA sequence: TGTGCCAGCAGCGACCCCAGCGGTGAAGAGACCCAGTACTTC. Its protein product is CASSDPSGEETQYF.

V gene TRBV15 combines with J gene TRBJ2-2; TRBD1 aligns across 9 bases. CDR3 length: 16 residues. With V trimmed by 3 bases and J by 2 bases, 4 bases remained unmatched. Germline V gene lookup returns CDR1 LNHNV and CDR2 YYDKDF (reference sequence). The CDR3 is CATSSEQGANTGELFF. In nucleotides, the CDR3 is TGTGCCACCAGCAGCGAACAGGGGGCTAACACCGGGGAGCTGTTTTTT.

The J gene is TRBJ2-3, the V gene TRBV5-4; the D is unclear. The CDR3 is made up of 15 amino acids. V was trimmed by 4 bases and J by 5 bases, leaving 17 bases between them. Germline V gene lookup returns CDR1 SGHNT and CDR2 YYREEE (reference sequence). CDR3 loop: CASSPKRSSGDTQYF. The CDR3 DNA reads TGTGCCAGCAGCCCAAAAAGGTCGTCCGGAGATACGCAGTATTTT.

V gene TRBV7-2 combines with J gene TRBJ2-2; D is possibly TRBD1 or TRBD2 (5 bases each). The germline V gene encodes CDR1 SGHTA and CDR2 FQGNSA. The V end lost 2 bases, the J end lost 4 bases, and 14 bases lay between the germline ends. This CDR3 spans 16 amino acids. The CDR3 is CASSLLRGRSTGELFF. The CDR3 DNA follows: TGTGCCAGCAGCTTATTAAGGGGACGTAGCACCGGGGAGCTGTTTTTT.

CDR3 residues: CASSYRGGYGYTF. In DNA form, the CDR3 reads TGTGCCAGCAGTTACAGGGGAGGCTATGGCTACACCTTC. The rearrangement joins TRBV12-3 or TRBV12-4 to TRBJ1-2; TRBD1 agrees at 7 bases. The CDR3 runs 13 residues. The V and J ends lost 4 bases and 4 bases, in that order; junction bases with no gene match: 3.

The chain's CDR3 is CASSPTGGYEQYF. As DNA, the CDR3 is TGTGCCAGCAGCCCCACAGGGGGCTACGAGCAGTACTTC. V gene TRBV7-9 combines with J gene TRBJ2-7, with 8 nucleotides matching TRBD1. The length of the CDR3 is 13 residues. After removal of 5 bases from V and 3 bases from J, the junction contained 3 bases not matched to a gene. Germline lookup yields CDR1 SEHNR and CDR2 FQNEAQ (reference sequence).

The chain carries TRBV6-1 and TRBJ2-1, with 9 nucleotides matching TRBD2. V lost 3 bases, J lost 6 bases, and 9 bases stayed unmatched. CDR3 length equals 16 residues. The germline V gene encodes CDR1 MNHNS and CDR2 SASEGT. The CDR3 loop reads CASSEASGTGSNEQFF. The CDR3 coding sequence is TGTGCCAGCAGTGAGGCTAGCGGGACGGGGAGCAATGAGCAGTTCTTC.

The chain uses TRBV27 and TRBJ1-1; no firm D call. The CDR3 spans 13 residues. V was trimmed by 1 base and J by 7 bases, leaving 10 bases between them. From germline, CDR1 is MNHEY and CDR2 SMNVEV (reference sequence). The CDR3 reads CASSLLGYGEAFF. The CDR3 DNA reads TGTGCCAGCAGTTTATTGGGATACGGTGAAGCTTTCTTT.

The chain recombines TRBV11-3 with TRBJ2-1; the match to TRBD2 covers 10 bases. Germline CDR1 reads SGHNT; CDR2 reads YENEEA. Trimming at V came to 5 bases and at J to 10 bases, leaving 8 bases not matched to a gene. This CDR3 contains 14 residues. The DNA of the CDR3 is TGTGCCAGCAGCCGAGGGGCACTAGCGGGGGAGCAGTTCTTC. This sequence encodes CASSRGALAGEQFF.

This chain uses TRBV7-8 with TRBJ2-5; TRBD2 agrees at 13 bases. Germline V CDR1 and CDR2: SGHVS, FQNEAQ. The CDR3 is made up of 16 amino acids. V trimming: 5 bases; J trimming: 4 bases; junction bases outside the gene matches: 7. CDR3 loop: CASSLTSGRQGETQYF. The CDR3 coding sequence is TGTGCCAGCAGCCTGACTAGCGGGAGGCAGGGAGAGACCCAGTACTTC.

This clone was detected only once. This rearrangement joins TRBV30 to TRBJ2-1; tentative D call: TRBD2 (5 bases). This CDR3 has 14 residues. The germline V gene has CDR1 GTSNPN and CDR2 SVGIG (reference sequence). Trimming took off 3 bases at V and 1 base at J, with 10 bases between the two ends. CDR3 coding DNA: TGTGCCTGGAGGGAGGAAGGGTCCTACAATGAGCAGTTCTTC. Protein: CAWREEGSYNEQFF.

The rearrangement joins TRBV11-3 to TRBJ2-1, with 11 bases fitting TRBD2. This CDR3 contains 16 residues. Germline trimming cut 5 bases from V and 5 bases from J; bases unmatched to any gene: 8. Germline V gene data show CDR1 as SGHNT and CDR2 as YENEEA. Written as DNA, the CDR3 is TGTGCCAGCAGCCCGGAGGGACTAGCGGCCCACAATGAGCAGTTCTTC. Translation: CASSPEGLAAHNEQFF.